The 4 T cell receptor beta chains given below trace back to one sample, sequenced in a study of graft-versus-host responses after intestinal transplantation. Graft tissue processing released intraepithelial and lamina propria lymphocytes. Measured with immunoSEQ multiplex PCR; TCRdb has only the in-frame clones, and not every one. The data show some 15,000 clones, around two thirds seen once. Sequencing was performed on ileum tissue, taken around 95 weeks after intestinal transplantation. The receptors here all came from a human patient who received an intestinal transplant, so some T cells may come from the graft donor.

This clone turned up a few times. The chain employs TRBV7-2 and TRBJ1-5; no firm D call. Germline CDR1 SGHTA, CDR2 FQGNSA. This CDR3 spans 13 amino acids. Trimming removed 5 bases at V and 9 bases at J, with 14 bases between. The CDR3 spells CASSKDFGRPQHF. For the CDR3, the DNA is TGTGCCAGCAGCAAAGATTTTGGGCGGCCCCAGCATTTT.

CDR3 sequence: CASSPTGDNEKLFF. The DNA for the CDR3 is TGTGCCAGCTCACCGACAGGGGATAATGAAAAACTGTTTTTT. The chain employs TRBV18 and TRBJ1-4, with 8 positions matching TRBD1. V lost 3 bases, J lost 4 bases, and 1 base stayed unmatched. Germline V gene lookup returns CDR1 KGHSH and CDR2 LQKENI. The CDR3 consists of 14 residues.

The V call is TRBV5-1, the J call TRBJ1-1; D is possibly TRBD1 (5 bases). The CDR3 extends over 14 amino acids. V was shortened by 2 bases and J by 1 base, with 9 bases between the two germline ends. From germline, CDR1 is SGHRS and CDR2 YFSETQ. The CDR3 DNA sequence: TGCGCCAGCAGCTTCATCGGGGGGAACACTGAAGCTTTCTTT. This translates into CASSFIGGNTEAFF.

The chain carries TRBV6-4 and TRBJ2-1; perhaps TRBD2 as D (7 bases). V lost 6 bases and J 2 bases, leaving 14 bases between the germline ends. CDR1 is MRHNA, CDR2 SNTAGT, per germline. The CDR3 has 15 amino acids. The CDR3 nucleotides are TGTGCCAGCAGCGTAACGGGGGGCACCTACAATGAGCAGTTCTTC. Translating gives CASSVTGGTYNEQFF.